Below, 15 T cell receptor beta chains from the same sample are listed, as sequenced in a study of cytomegalovirus exposure and HLA in healthy donors. Amplification used 60 Vbeta primers and 13 Jbeta primers. The data were produced by immunoSEQ multiplex PCR, yet TCRdb's version contains in-frame clones alone and is incomplete. This sample has fewer than 250,000 clones; 79% occur once, and the top ten carry around 0.4%. Input material: PBMCs. These receptors came from a male donor in good health and CMV-seropositive.

CDR3 bases: TGCGCCAGCAGCCAAGATCGGGGCGGACAGGGGATGAATGAAAAACTGTTTTTT. This translates into CASSQDRGGQGMNEKLFF. V usage is TRBV4-1 and J usage is TRBJ1-4; the match to TRBD1 covers 9 bases. This CDR3 spans 18 amino acids. V shed 0 bases, J shed 5 bases, and the junction held 10 bases outside the gene matches. Germline V CDR1 and CDR2: MGHRA, YSYEKL.

J is TRBJ1-5 and V is TRBV6-1, with 7 bases aligning to TRBD1. J lost 1 base, V lost 4 bases, and 1 base had no gene match. Germline-derived CDR1 and CDR2 are MNHNS and SASEGT. The length of the CDR3 is 14 residues. CDR3 in amino acids: CASSVGQSNQPQHF. Here the CDR3 DNA reads TGTGCCAGCAGTGTGGGACAGAGCAATCAGCCCCAGCATTTT.

The V gene is TRBV19, the J gene TRBJ2-5; D perhaps matches TRBD1 (6 bases). The DNA end lines up better with TRBJ2-7; the J call may be wrong. Germline loops: CDR1 LNHDA, CDR2 SQIVND (reference sequence). The CDR3 has 18 amino acids. The CDR3 loop is CASSIPQLGASRIYEQYF. The CDR3, as DNA: TGTGCCAGTAGTATCCCCCAGTTGGGGGCAAGCCGAATCTACGAGCAGTACTTC.

The chain combines TRBV4-3 with TRBJ2-5, with D hard to call. Judging by the DNA end, TRBJ2-7 fits better; the J call may be wrong. Germline CDR1 LGHNA, CDR2 YSLEER. The CDR3 loop spans 14 amino acids. This CDR3 reads CASSQDKSDHEQYF. CDR3 nucleotide sequence: TGCGCCAGCAGCCAAGATAAAAGCGACCACGAGCAGTACTTC.

The J gene is TRBJ2-5, the V gene TRBV29-1; 8 positions agree with TRBD2. The assigned J gene may be wrong: the sequence end matches TRBJ2-7 better. Germline assignment: CDR1 SQVTM and CDR2 ANQGSEA. The CDR3 is 11 residues long. DNA for the CDR3: TGCAGCGGACTCGGGGGGGGCGAGCAGTACTTC. As protein: CSGLGGGEQYF.

V gene TRBV29-1 combines with J gene TRBJ2-3, with TRBD2 identical over 12 bases. This CDR3 is 14 amino acids long. The trim removed 6 bases at V and 4 bases at J, leaving 5 bases unmatched. Germline values: CDR1 SQVTM, CDR2 ANQGSEA. The CDR3 sequence is CSVVTSGSSDTQYF. The CDR3, as DNA: TGCAGCGTCGTGACTAGCGGGAGCTCAGATACGCAGTATTTT.

This clone has just a few counts. The chain uses TRBV7-7 and TRBJ2-7; tentative D call: TRBD2 (5 bases). Per germline, CDR1 SSHAT and CDR2 FNYEAQ (reference sequence). Trimming cost V 5 bases and J 3 bases, with 11 bases left between them. The CDR3 has 13 amino acids. In DNA form, the CDR3 reads TGTGCCAGCAGCCCTCAAGAGGGCTACGAGCAGTACTTC. Encoded protein: CASSPQEGYEQYF.

The gene calls are TRBV10-3 and TRBJ1-2, with a tentative D call TRBD1 (5 bases). Germline V gene data show CDR1 as ENHRY and CDR2 as SYGVKD. The CDR3 spans 12 residues. V was clipped by 2 bases and J by 8 bases, with 9 bases between them. CDR3 nucleotide sequence: TGTGCCATCAGTGAGCCAGGGAAAGGCTACACCTTC. Encoded protein: CAISEPGKGYTF.

The genes are TRBV9 and TRBJ1-1; 9 bases align to TRBD1. Germline V gene sequence: CDR1 SGDLS, CDR2 YYNGEE. The CDR3 loop spans 16 amino acids. V shed 0 bases and J 5 bases; nucleotides not matched to a gene: 8. CDR3 region: CASSVALDRGITEAFF. CDR3 coding DNA: TGTGCCAGCAGCGTAGCTCTTGACAGGGGGATTACTGAAGCTTTCTTT.

This chain connects TRBV7-2 to TRBJ1-1; the match to TRBD1 covers 12 bases. V trimming: 5 bases; J trimming: 3 bases; junction bases outside the gene matches: 10. From germline, CDR1 is SGHTA and CDR2 FQGNSA. The CDR3 has 17 amino acids. The CDR3 loop reads CASSAGTGGGVDTEAFF. In DNA, the CDR3 is TGTGCCAGCAGCGCAGGGACAGGGGGCGGGGTGGACACTGAAGCTTTCTTT. Using reference TRBV7-2 and TRBJ1-1 for the parts outside the CDR3, the full variable domain is GAGVSQSPSNKVTEKGKDVELRCDPISGHTALYWYRQSLGQGLEFLIYFQGNSAPDKSGLPSDRFSAERTGGSVSTLTIQRTQQEDSAVYLCASSAGTGGGVDTEAFFGQGTRLTVV.

The V gene is TRBV7-3, the J gene TRBJ2-5, with TRBD2 as a possible D gene (5 bases). This CDR3 has 13 residues. Germline V gives CDR1 SGHTA, CDR2 FQGTGA. The V gene lost 5 bases and the J gene lost 5 bases, with 12 bases spanning the gap. The CDR3 DNA is TGTGCCAGCAGCCCCCACCCGGGGGAGACCCAGTACTTC. Translation gives CASSPHPGETQYF.

J is TRBJ1-2 and V is TRBV5-8; the D is unclear. This CDR3 is 15 amino acids long. In germline, CDR1 is SGHTS, CDR2 YDEGEE. V was shortened by 2 bases and J by 4 bases, with 15 bases between the two germline ends. CDR3 amino acids: CASSFSGREAYGYTF. CDR3 DNA: TGTGCCAGCAGCTTTTCCGGCCGGGAAGCCTATGGCTACACCTTC.

The chain recombines TRBV30 with TRBJ1-6; a weak D match, TRBD1 (5 bases). Germline-derived CDR1 and CDR2 are GTSNPN and SVGIG (reference sequence). This CDR3 spans 14 amino acids. Trimming removed 2 bases from V and 6 bases from J, with 11 bases in between. DNA for the CDR3: TGTGCCTGGAGTCAAACAGGAGTTAATTCACCCCTCCACTTT. It codes for CAWSQTGVNSPLHF.

The genes are TRBV2 and TRBJ1-4; D gene ambiguous. Trimming stripped 5 bases from V and 4 bases from J, with 17 bases between. The germline V gene has CDR1 SNHLY and CDR2 FYNNEI. The CDR3 totals 16 residues. CDR3 sequence: CASSTLVVVYNEKLFF. The CDR3 DNA reads TGTGCCAGCAGTACTCTGGTGGTAGTATATAATGAAAAACTGTTTTTT.

This rearrangement joins TRBV7-2 to TRBJ2-2; 8 nucleotides agree with TRBD1. This CDR3 comprises 15 residues. Germline V gene lookup returns CDR1 SGHTA and CDR2 FQGNSA. V was pared by 7 bases and J by 7 bases, with 11 bases of the junction left unmatched. Here the CDR3 reads CASTLLDRDHGELFF. CDR3 coding DNA: TGTGCCAGCACCCTCCTGGACAGGGATCACGGGGAGCTGTTTTTT.